This is a list of T cell receptor beta chains from one sample in a study of blood T cell repertoires in COVID-19. TCRdb's copy holds only in-frame clones and misses some; the assay was immunoSEQ multiplex PCR. The sample yields around 250,000 clones, approximately 88% seen once. The specimen sequenced was peripheral blood. These receptors were taken from a middle-aged woman who had recovered from COVID-19. The CDR3 runs from the conserved cysteine through the conserved F or W. The D gene is left open where the match is weak. Clone size is given for some rows only: seen once, a few or many times, or a class if the clone is expanded.

CDR3 protein,CDR3 DNA,clone size,J gene,V gene,D gene
CASSSGQFDYGYTF,TGTGCCAGCAGTTCGGGACAGTTCGACTATGGCTACACCTTC,NA,TRBJ1-2,TRBV27,TRBD1
CATKREGVDTQYF,TGTGCCACCAAGCGGGAGGGCGTAGATACGCAGTATTTT,NA,TRBJ2-3,TRBV6-5,TRBD2
CAWRLAGGYNEQFF,TGTGCCTGGCGTCTAGCGGGGGGCTACAATGAGCAGTTCTTC,NA,TRBJ2-1,TRBV30,TRBD2
CASSEYAGMNTEAFF,TGTGCCAGCAGTGAATACGCAGGCATGAACACTGAAGCTTTCTTT,NA,TRBJ1-1,TRBV25-1,NA
CASSLEPPGLGTDTQYF,TGCGCCAGCAGCTTGGAGCCCCCAGGTTTGGGCACAGATACGCAGTATTTT,once,TRBJ2-3,TRBV5-1,NA
CSVVGTDNFYEQYF,TGCAGCGTGGTGGGGACAGACAATTTCTACGAGCAGTACTTC,NA,TRBJ2-7,TRBV29-1,TRBD1
CASSLDVQGTDTQYF,TGTGCCAGCAGCTTAGACGTACAGGGCACAGATACGCAGTATTTT,few,TRBJ2-3,TRBV11-1,NA
CASSLQRGLLSGEQYF,TGTGCCAGCAGCCTTCAGAGGGGGCTGCTATCGGGCGAGCAGTACTTC,NA,TRBJ2-7,TRBV7-8,TRBD1
CASSPSHRGQGSYGYTF,TGTGCCAGCAGCCCCTCCCACCGCGGACAGGGGAGCTATGGCTACACCTTC,NA,TRBJ1-2,TRBV7-8,TRBD1
CSVGELYSGANVLTF,TGCAGCGTCGGGGAGCTCTACTCTGGGGCCAACGTCCTGACTTTC,NA,TRBJ2-6,TRBV29-1,NA
CASSSRTGSGYGYTF,TGTGCCAGCAGCTCAAGGACAGGGTCGGGCTATGGCTACACCTTC,once,TRBJ1-2,TRBV5-6,TRBD1
CAWRLGEGADTQYF,TGTGCCTGGAGGCTAGGCGAGGGGGCAGATACGCAGTATTTT,once,TRBJ2-3,TRBV30,NA
CASSYSGGDQPQHF,TGTGCCAGCAGTTACTCGGGAGGGGATCAGCCCCAGCATTTT,NA,TRBJ1-5,TRBV6-5,NA
CASSLDGTASAEAFF,TGTGCCAGCAGCTTGGATGGGACGGCTAGCGCTGAAGCTTTCTTT,NA,TRBJ1-1,TRBV11-3,NA
CASSEAAQRNEKLFF,TGTGCCAGCAGTGAAGCAGCACAGAGAAATGAAAAACTGTTTTTT,NA,TRBJ1-4,TRBV2,NA
CASSLVPTSGREGEQFF,TGTGCCAGCAGCTTAGTCCCGACTAGCGGGAGGGAGGGTGAGCAGTTCTTC,NA,TRBJ2-1,TRBV7-8,TRBD2
CASSQAPLAGATDTQYF,TGCGCCAGCAGCCAAGCCCCCCTAGCGGGAGCGACAGATACGCAGTATTTT,NA,TRBJ2-3,TRBV4-1,TRBD2
CASSLERGTLEQYF,TGTGCCAGCAGCTTAGAGCGGGGGACTCTCGAGCAGTACTTC,NA,TRBJ2-7,TRBV11-2,TRBD2
CASSLVRTGLYNEQFF,TGTGCCAGCAGTTTAGTTCGGACAGGACTCTACAATGAGCAGTTCTTC,NA,TRBJ2-1,TRBV27,TRBD1
CASTPHGLAGNEQYF,TGTGCCAGCACGCCCCATGGGCTAGCGGGAAACGAGCAGTACTTC,NA,TRBJ2-7,TRBV3-1/TRBV3-2,TRBD2
CASSYESYRTGGNTIYF,TGTGCCAGCAGCTATGAGTCCTACCGGACAGGGGGAAACACCATATATTTT,NA,TRBJ1-3,TRBV11-2,TRBD1
CASSEEGGSSYEQYF,TGTGCCAGCAGTGAAGAAGGGGGATCCTCCTACGAGCAGTACTTC,NA,TRBJ2-7,TRBV6-1,NA
CAWSIQQGGEQFF,TGTGCCTGGAGTATCCAACAGGGGGGTGAGCAGTTCTTC,NA,TRBJ2-1,TRBV30,TRBD1
CASSQTGTGVQPQHF,TGTGCCAGCAGCCAAACCGGGACAGGGGTGCAGCCCCAGCATTTT,NA,TRBJ1-5,TRBV2,TRBD1
CASSQDLAANTGELFF,TGTGCCAGCAGCCAAGATCTGGCCGCTAACACCGGGGAGCTGTTTTTT,NA,TRBJ2-2,TRBV14,NA
CASSLISGSIHEQYF,TGCGCCAGCAGCTTAATAAGCGGGAGTATTCACGAGCAGTACTTC,NA,TRBJ2-7,TRBV5-1,TRBD2
CASSEFGGVDTEAFF,TGCGCCAGCAGTGAGTTCGGGGGGGTAGACACTGAAGCTTTCTTT,few,TRBJ1-1,TRBV10-2,NA
CASRSRDSYEQYF,TGTGCCAGCAGAAGCAGGGACAGTTACGAGCAGTACTTC,NA,TRBJ2-7,TRBV11-3,TRBD1
CASSIDPGGAAVGVKDEQFF,TGTGCCAGTAGTATAGATCCAGGGGGCGCTGCCGTTGGGGTAAAGGATGAGCAGTTCTTC,once,TRBJ2-1,TRBV19,TRBD1